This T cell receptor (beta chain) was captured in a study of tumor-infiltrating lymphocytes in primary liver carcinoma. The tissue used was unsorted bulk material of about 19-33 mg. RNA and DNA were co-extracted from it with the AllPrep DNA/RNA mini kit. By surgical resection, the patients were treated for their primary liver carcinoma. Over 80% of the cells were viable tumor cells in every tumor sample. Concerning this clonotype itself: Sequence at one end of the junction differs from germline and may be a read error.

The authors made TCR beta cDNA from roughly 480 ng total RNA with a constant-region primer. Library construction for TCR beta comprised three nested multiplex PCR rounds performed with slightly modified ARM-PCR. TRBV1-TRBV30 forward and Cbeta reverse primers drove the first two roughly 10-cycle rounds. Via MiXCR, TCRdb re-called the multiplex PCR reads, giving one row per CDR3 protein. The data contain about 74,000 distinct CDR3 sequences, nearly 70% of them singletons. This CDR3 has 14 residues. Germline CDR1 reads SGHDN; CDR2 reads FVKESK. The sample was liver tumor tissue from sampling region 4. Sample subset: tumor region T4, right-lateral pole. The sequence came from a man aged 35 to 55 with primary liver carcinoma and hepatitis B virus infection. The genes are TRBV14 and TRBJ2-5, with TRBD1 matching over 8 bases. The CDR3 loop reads CDSSQEDREETQCF. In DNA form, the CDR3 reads TGTGACAGCAGCCAAGAGGACAGGGAAGAGACCCAGTGCTTT.